These T cell receptor beta chains were read from a single sample in a study of blood T cell repertoires in COVID-19. Clones were read by immunoSEQ multiplex PCR, and TCRdb kept only the in-frame ones, dropping some. This table has approximately 38,000 clones, 70% to 90% appearing once. Sequencing input: peripheral blood. These receptors all come from a man aged 55 to 70 with COVID-19, enrolled during active disease. CDR3s include the opening cysteine and the closing phenylalanine or tryptophan. A D gene is named only where the DNA matches it firmly. Size values are once, few and many counts, or a class for expanded clones, and some rows have none.

cdr3_length j_call d_call v_call clone_size cdr3_aa cdr3_nt
15 TRBJ2-7 TRBD1 TRBV4-2 - CASSQPTQGAEEQYF TGTGCCAGCAGCCAACCTACCCAGGGGGCGGAAGAGCAGTACTTC
13 TRBJ1-2 TRBD1 TRBV6-4 - CASSAERGQGYTF TGTGCCAGCAGTGCCGAGAGGGGGCAGGGCTACACCTTC
21 TRBJ1-5 TRBD1 TRBV27 - CASSLFGPGQGPGLSNQPQHF TGTGCCAGCAGTTTATTCGGCCCGGGACAGGGCCCGGGGTTGAGCAATCAGCCCCAGCATTTT
16 TRBJ1-1 - TRBV27 - CASSSFLGRGLAEAFF TGTGCCAGCAGTTCCTTCCTTGGACGGGGTCTGGCTGAAGCTTTCTTT
15 TRBJ1-2 TRBD1 TRBV28 - CASCVRDRGGYGYTF TGTGCCAGCTGCGTGCGGGACAGGGGAGGATATGGCTACACCTTC
17 TRBJ2-3 TRBD2 TRBV24-1 - CATSDFRREKGTDTQYF TGTGCCACCAGTGATTTTAGGCGGGAGAAGGGCACAGATACGCAGTATTTT
16 TRBJ2-2 TRBD2 TRBV5-4 - CASSRPSGVNTGELFF TGTGCCAGCAGCCGACCTAGCGGGGTGAACACCGGGGAGCTGTTTTTT
12 TRBJ1-2 - TRBV19 - CASKGGAGGYTF TGTGCCAGTAAAGGAGGGGCTGGGGGCTACACCTTC
13 TRBJ2-3 - TRBV27 - CASRPPRRDTQYF TGTGCCAGCCGCCCCCCGCGGCGGGACACGCAGTATTTT
13 TRBJ2-7 TRBD1 TRBV19 - CASSTGGSYEQYF TGTGCCAGTAGTACAGGGGGCAGCTACGAGCAGTACTTC
20 TRBJ1-1 - TRBV3-1/TRBV3-2 - CASSLPDNSGRDGVCTEAFF TGTGCCAGCAGCCTTCCCGATAACTCAGGCCGCGACGGGGTGTGCACTGAAGCTTTCTTT
15 TRBJ1-1 - TRBV6-5 - CASSQTQTGNTEAFF TGTGCCAGCAGCCAAACCCAGACAGGGAACACTGAAGCTTTCTTT
13 TRBJ2-1 TRBD1 TRBV5-4 - CASSPQGFDEQFF TGTGCCAGCAGCCCACAGGGGTTTGATGAGCAGTTCTTC
15 TRBJ2-1 - TRBV9 - CASSYALGVLNEQFF TGTGCCAGCAGCTACGCCCTCGGGGTTCTGAATGAGCAGTTCTTC
15 TRBJ1-5 TRBD1 TRBV2 - CASRFSGTGYQPQHF TGTGCCAGCAGATTCTCCGGGACAGGCTATCAGCCCCAGCATTTT
14 TRBJ2-6 TRBD2 TRBV15 - CATSPVGGINVLTF TGTGCCACCAGCCCTGTGGGAGGGATCAACGTCCTGACTTTC
15 TRBJ2-3 TRBD2 TRBV28 - CASSLAGGPTDTQYF TGTGCCAGCAGTTTAGCGGGAGGCCCCACAGATACGCAGTATTTT
14 TRBJ1-2 TRBD1 TRBV3-1/TRBV3-2 - CASSQGTDKGGYTF TGTGCCAGCAGCCAGGGGACAGATAAAGGAGGCTACACCTTC
14 TRBJ1-1 - TRBV10-1 - CASSESRRRTEAFF TGCGCCAGCAGTGAGTCGCGTCGAAGAACTGAAGCTTTCTTT
15 TRBJ2-3 - TRBV10-3 - CAISERSPDSDTQYF TGTGCCATCAGTGAGAGATCACCCGACTCAGATACGCAGTATTTT
10 TRBJ2-7 - TRBV20-1 - CSASGGEQYF TGCAGTGCTAGTGGCGGGGAGCAGTACTTC
13 TRBJ1-2 - TRBV28 - CASSLGAVYGYTF TGTGCCAGCAGTTTGGGGGCGGTCTATGGCTACACCTTC
14 TRBJ2-5 - TRBV10-3 - CAISDSAGRETQYF TGTGCCATCAGTGACTCGGCGGGAAGGGAGACCCAGTACTTC
22 TRBJ2-4 - TRBV12-1 - CASSYPTGELGGSPSVLNIQYF TGTGCCAGCAGCTATCCGACCGGAGAGCTCGGCGGGAGCCCGTCTGTGTTAAACATTCAGTACTTC
16 TRBJ2-1 TRBD2 TRBV6-4 - CASSDSEAGGRDEQFF TGTGCCAGCAGTGACTCAGAGGCGGGAGGGCGGGATGAGCAGTTCTTC
13 TRBJ2-3 - TRBV7-3 - CASSREREDTQYF TGTGCCAGCAGCCGTGAGAGGGAAGATACGCAGTATTTT
15 TRBJ2-7 - TRBV4-2 few CASSPEGGGRVEQYF TGTGCCAGCAGCCCTGAAGGGGGAGGGCGGGTCGAGCAGTACTTC
15 TRBJ2-5 - TRBV19 - CASSIGISSGKTQYF TGTGCCAGTAGTATCGGGATCTCAAGTGGAAAGACCCAGTACTTC
15 TRBJ1-1 - TRBV5-1 once CASSSRGTENTEAFF TGCGCCAGCAGCTCTAGGGGGACGGAGAACACTGAAGCTTTCTTT
15 TRBJ1-1 - TRBV27 - CASSLSGGGATEAFF TGTGCCAGCAGTTTGTCCGGGGGAGGTGCCACTGAAGCTTTCTTT
16 TRBJ2-7 - TRBV3-1/TRBV3-2 - CASSQTLGGESYEQYF TGTGCCAGCAGCCAAACCCTAGGGGGGGAAAGCTACGAGCAGTACTTC
15 TRBJ2-7 - TRBV18 - CASSPSTGGSYEQYF TGTGCCAGCTCACCCTCTACCGGGGGCTCCTACGAGCAGTACTTC
15 TRBJ2-4 TRBD1 TRBV19 - CASSIGGTGMNIQYF TGTGCCAGTAGTATAGGGGGGACAGGGATGAACATTCAGTACTTC
15 TRBJ2-7 TRBD1 TRBV28 once CASSYPGTEKYEQYF TGTGCCAGCAGCTACCCCGGGACAGAGAAATACGAGCAGTACTTC
16 TRBJ1-2 TRBD1 TRBV11-2 - CASSPLQGGTGYGYTF TGTGCCAGCAGCCCCCTCCAGGGGGGCACTGGCTATGGCTACACCTTC
15 TRBJ1-4 - TRBV28 few CASSLTGILNEKLFF TGTGCCAGCAGTCTCACGGGGATATTAAATGAAAAACTGTTTTTT
14 TRBJ2-3 - TRBV28 - CASSKDRSTDTQYF TGTGCCAGCAGTAAGGACAGAAGCACAGATACGCAGTATTTT
17 TRBJ1-1 - TRBV15 - CATSLPISRRSNAEAFF TGTGCCACCAGCCTCCCTATATCTAGAAGGTCCAACGCTGAAGCTTTCTTT
13 TRBJ1-1 - TRBV10-1 - CASSETRDTEAFF TGCGCCAGCAGTGAGACCCGGGACACTGAAGCTTTCTTT
14 TRBJ2-7 TRBD2 TRBV28 - CASSLRGGAYEQYF TGTGCCAGCAGTTTACGGGGAGGGGCCTACGAGCAGTACTTC
16 TRBJ1-6 - TRBV5-1 few CASTQTASSYNSPLHF TGCGCCAGCACCCAGACAGCCAGCTCCTATAATTCACCCCTCCACTTT
15 TRBJ2-2 TRBD2 TRBV18 few CASSPTSGRPGELFF TGTGCCAGCTCACCAACGAGCGGGAGACCCGGGGAGCTGTTTTTT
13 TRBJ1-2 TRBD1 TRBV20-1 - CSASGQGDYGYTF TGCAGTGCTAGTGGACAGGGGGACTATGGCTACACCTTC
15 TRBJ1-5 - TRBV4-1 once CASSQAWGVDQPQHF TGCGCCAGCAGCCAGGCGTGGGGGGTGGATCAGCCCCAGCATTTT
14 TRBJ1-3 TRBD1 TRBV6-5 - CASSRDSSGNTIYF TGTGCCAGCAGTCGGGACAGCTCTGGAAACACCATATATTTT
15 TRBJ2-5 - TRBV6-2/TRBV6-3 few CASSYRTNMGETQYF TGTGCCAGCAGTTATCGGACTAACATGGGAGAGACCCAGTACTTC
15 TRBJ2-7 TRBD2 TRBV25-1 once CASSGGLASAYEQYF TGTGCCAGCAGTGGAGGACTAGCGAGCGCCTACGAGCAGTACTTC
13 TRBJ2-7 - TRBV19 - CASSIGSSYEQYF TGTGCCAGTAGTATCGGGTCCTCCTACGAGCAGTACTTC
13 TRBJ2-1 - TRBV7-2 - CASSLGQINEQFF TGTGCCAGCAGCTTAGGACAGATCAATGAGCAGTTCTTC
13 TRBJ2-7 - TRBV5-1 - CASSGDNSYEQYF TGCGCCAGCAGCGGGGACAACTCCTACGAGCAGTACTTC
15 TRBJ2-7 TRBD2 TRBV18 - CASSPGEGTTDEQYF TGTGCCAGCTCACCAGGGGAGGGGACGACTGACGAGCAGTACTTC
15 TRBJ2-7 TRBD1 TRBV28 - CASCNRGPVSAGQYF TGTGCCAGCTGTAACAGGGGGCCCGTTTCGGCCGGGCAGTACTTC
18 TRBJ2-3 TRBD2 TRBV7-2 - CASSLFGTTRGSTDTQYF TGTGCCAGCAGCTTATTCGGGACTACGCGGGGGAGCACAGATACGCAGTATTTT
13 TRBJ1-1 TRBD1 TRBV30 few CARTGTGNTEAFF TGTGCCCGGACCGGGACAGGGAACACTGAAGCTTTCTTT